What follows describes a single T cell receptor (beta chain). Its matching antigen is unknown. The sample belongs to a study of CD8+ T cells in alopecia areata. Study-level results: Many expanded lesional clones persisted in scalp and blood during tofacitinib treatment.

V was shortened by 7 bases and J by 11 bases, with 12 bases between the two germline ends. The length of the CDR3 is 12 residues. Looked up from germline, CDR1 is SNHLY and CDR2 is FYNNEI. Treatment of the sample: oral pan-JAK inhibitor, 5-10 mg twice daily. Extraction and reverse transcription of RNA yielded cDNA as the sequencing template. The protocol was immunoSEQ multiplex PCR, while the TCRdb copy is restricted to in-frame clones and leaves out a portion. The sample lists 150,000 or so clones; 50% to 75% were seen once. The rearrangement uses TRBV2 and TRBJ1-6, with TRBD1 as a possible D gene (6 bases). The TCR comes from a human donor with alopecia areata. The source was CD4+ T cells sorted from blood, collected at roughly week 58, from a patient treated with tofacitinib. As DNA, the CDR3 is TGTGCCAGCAACCTCAGGGGCACACCCCTCCACTTT. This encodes CASNLRGTPLHF. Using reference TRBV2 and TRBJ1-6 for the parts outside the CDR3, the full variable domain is EPEVTQTPSHQVTQMGQEVILRCVPISNHLYFYWYRQILGQKVEFLVSFYNNEISEKSEIFDDQFSVERPDGSNFTLKIRSTKLEDSAMYFCASNLRGTPLHFGNGTRLTVT.